This record looks at one TCR beta chain sequence and its context. Its antigen is unknown. The data originate from a study of cytomegalovirus exposure and HLA in healthy donors. For the study at large: Unique TCRs from HLA-typed donors, some 85 million of them, were held in an early data release. Study-level points and caveats: The HLA-A and HLA-B alleles of most subjects were reportedly predicted accurately from TCR beta sequences. As confirmed in vitro, a few CMV-associated chains were specific for CMV antigens. Later on, an analysis tied approximately 17,000 TCR beta sequences to HLA alleles at 0.05 false discovery rate.

The PCR had 60 Vbeta and 13 Jbeta primers. TCRdb's copy holds only in-frame clones and misses some; the assay was immunoSEQ multiplex PCR. The table lists more than 95,000 clones, approximately 86% of them singletons. Germline assignment: CDR1 SEHNR and CDR2 FQNEAQ (reference sequence). The CDR3 totals 13 residues. V lost 8 bases and J lost 1, with 9 bases in between. The sequenced material came from PBMCs. The chain carries TRBV7-9 and TRBJ1-5; no clear D. This sequence originates from a man between 18 and 29 years old in good health and CMV-seronegative. Here the CDR3 reads CASCGGSNQPQHF. The CDR3 bases are TGTGCCAGCTGCGGCGGGAGCAATCAGCCCCAGCATTTT.